This T cell receptor beta chain was obtained from a study of Ad26.COV2.S vaccination and SARS-CoV-2 variants. Looking at the study overall: Intramuscular Ad26.COV2.S doses were given once or twice, 56 days apart.

CDR3 length equals 15 residues. Germline CDR1 and CDR2: SGHNT and YENEEA. V dropped 5 bases and J dropped 0; count of bases not matched to a gene: 0. Treatment here: roughly 20 received Ad26.COV2.S at low or high dose, single or two shots; about 5 received placebo; per-sample allocation not given. Specimen acquisition occurred on day 63 following the initial vaccine or placebo injection. Sequenced by immunoSEQ multiplex PCR; TCRdb stores in-frame clones only, minus some. Here the sample spans roughly 270,000 clones, about 90% being singletons. This clone showed up just once. Other DNA variants within this sample encode the same CDR3.

Material: peripheral blood, obtained in a trial of Ad26.COV2.S vaccine versus placebo. V and J are TRBV11-3 and TRBJ2-1; 11 bases align to TRBD2. This clonotype originated in a person between 18 and 65 years old who received the Ad26.COV2.S COVID-19 vaccine or a placebo. CDR3 in amino acids: CASSLAGGSYNEQFF. DNA for the CDR3: TGTGCCAGCAGCCTAGCGGGGGGCTCCTACAATGAGCAGTTCTTC.